This T cell receptor (beta chain) came from a study of T cells in Graves' hyperthyroidism and ophthalmopathy. Study-level results: A median about 6.5 months before onset, the model predicted ophthalmopathy. Blood also showed most of the thyroid clonotypes that were expanded above 0.001.

This clonotype was detected a few times. Its cognate antigen is unknown. From RNA transcripts, TCR beta CDR3 regions were amplified. The primer set for the first-round RT-PCR of the TCR CDR3 was HTBI. TCRdb processed the multiplex PCR reads anew with MiXCR; each CDR3 protein has one entry. The data show about 400,000 distinct CDR3 sequences, more than 15% seen once. If no ophthalmopathy progression occurred within 18 months, Graves' hyperthyroidism was stable. Every diagnosis used clinical symptoms, serum thyroxine and TRAb, thyroid ultrasound and orbital computed tomography. This CDR3 is 14 amino acids long. V was clipped by 5 bases and J by 2 bases, with 12 bases between them. CDR1 SGHTA and CDR2 FQGNSA come from the germline V gene.

The source is a woman between 18 and 29 years old with Graves' hyperthyroidism. The sample was blood. V gene TRBV7-2 combines with J gene TRBJ1-1; D is unresolved. The CDR3 DNA sequence: TGTGCCAGCAGCCACGACACCTTAAACACTGAAGCTTTCTTT. This translates into CASSHDTLNTEAFF. The full variable domain, in which reference TRBV7-2 and TRBJ1-1 provide the parts outside the CDR3, is GAGVSQSPSNKVTEKGKDVELRCDPISGHTALYWYRQSLGQGLEFLIYFQGNSAPDKSGLPSDRFSAERTGGSVSTLTIQRTQQEDSAVYLCASSHDTLNTEAFFGQGTRLTVV.